Below, 8 T cell receptor beta chains from the same sample are listed, as sequenced in a study of T cell responses to AZD1222 COVID-19 vaccine. Assay used: immunoSEQ multiplex PCR; TCRdb lists only in-frame clones, some missing. Of some 150,000 clones listed, 88% were seen once; the top ten hold about 15%. This specimen was peripheral blood, taken on day 0 of AZD1222 vaccination. These receptors came from an adult in good health.

In this sample, this clone turned up a few times. The chain combines TRBV24-1 with TRBJ1-6; D is possibly TRBD1 (6 bases). This CDR3 is built from 15 residues. The V gene lost 6 bases and the J gene lost 8 bases, with 16 bases spanning the gap. Germline-derived CDR1 and CDR2 are KGHDR and SFDVKD. Here the CDR3 reads CATSLTQGKDSPLHF. As DNA, the CDR3 is TGTGCCACCAGTTTGACCCAGGGGAAGGATTCACCCCTCCACTTT.

This chain's CDR3 is CASSGGQGKRMNTEAFF. In DNA, the CDR3 is TGTGCCAGCAGTGGGGGGCAGGGAAAAAGGATGAACACTGAAGCTTTCTTT. This sequence joins TRBV3-1 (or the pseudogene TRBV3-2) and TRBJ1-1; tentative D call: TRBD1 (6 bases). Germline values: CDR1 LGHDT, CDR2 YNNKEL (reference sequence). V lost 6 bases and J 0 bases, leaving 20 bases between the germline ends. The CDR3 is made up of 17 amino acids.

The chain carries TRBV9 and TRBJ2-2; D possibly corresponds to TRBD2 (6 bases). Germline V gene data show CDR1 as SGDLS and CDR2 as YYNGEE. V was cut by 3 bases and J by 1 base, with 7 bases left in between. The CDR3 has 14 amino acids. CDR3 sequence: CASSAGLNTGELFF. The DNA for the CDR3 is TGTGCCAGCAGCGCGGGACTGAACACCGGGGAGCTGTTTTTT.

The rearrangement joins TRBV6-5 to TRBJ2-3; either TRBD1 or TRBD2 may supply D (5 bases each). V lost 5 bases to trimming and J lost 2 bases, with 11 bases between them. The germline gives CDR1 MNHEY, CDR2 SVGAGI. The CDR3 has 14 residues. Here the CDR3 reads CASSRQGPTDTQYF. The CDR3 DNA sequence: TGTGCCAGCAGTCGCCAGGGACCCACAGATACGCAGTATTTT.

V gene TRBV5-8 combines with J gene TRBJ1-1; D might be TRBD1 (5 bases). The CDR3 sequence is 14 residues long. V dropped 0 bases and J dropped 10 bases, with 16 bases sitting between them. CDR1 SGHTS and CDR2 YDEGEE come from the germline V gene. The DNA of the CDR3 is TGTGCCAGCAGCTTGGCCAACGGGGGACTGGGAGCTTTCTTT. It yields the protein CASSLANGGLGAFF.

The J gene is TRBJ2-2, the V gene TRBV15, with TRBD2 matching over 8 bases. This CDR3 has 18 amino acids. Trimming removed 0 bases from V and 6 bases from J; junction bases left unmatched: 12. From germline, CDR1 is LNHNV and CDR2 YYDKDF (reference sequence). CDR3 DNA sequence: TGTGCCACCAGCAGAGATCGTACGCGGGGGGTTTCTGCCGGGGAGCTGTTTTTT. Its protein is CATSRDRTRGVSAGELFF.

The chain carries TRBV18 and TRBJ1-1; TRBD1 agrees at 8 bases. Per the germline V gene, CDR1 is KGHSH and CDR2 is LQKENI. The trim removed 5 bases at V and 6 bases at J, leaving 14 bases unmatched. The CDR3 is 16 amino acids. CDR3 bases: TGTGCCAGCTCATCGAAGAACAGGGGGTTGGGAGCTGAAGCTTTCTTT. As protein: CASSSKNRGLGAEAFF. The full variable domain, its missing parts supplied by reference TRBV18 and TRBJ1-1, is NAGVMQNPRHLVRRRGQEARLRCSPMKGHSHVYWYRQLPEEGLKFMVYLQKENIIDESGMPKERFSAEFPKEGPSILRIQQVVRGDSAAYFCASSSKNRGLGAEAFFGQGTRLTVV.

The J gene is TRBJ2-7, the V gene TRBV6-2 or TRBV6-3, with TRBD1 matching 7 bases. From germline, CDR1 is MNHEY and CDR2 SVGEGT. After removal of 5 bases from V and 2 bases from J, the junction contained 9 bases not matched to a gene. The CDR3 runs to 15 residues. The DNA for the CDR3 is TGTGCCAGCAGTCAGGACAGGTTCCACACCTACGAGCAGTACTTC. Protein: CASSQDRFHTYEQYF.